The source of this TCR beta chain is a study of identifying expanded T cells in peripheral blood (dated by TCRdb to about 2019). General notes on the study: Technical replicates were generated by sequencing separate aliquots of the same genomic DNA pool, with four replicates compared pairwise. Results and caveats for the whole study, not just this receptor: The authors expected that biological variance in healthy repertoires might rise further over much longer intervals, such as months to years. Between technical replicates the binomial model flagged approximately 1.1 differentially abundant clones, whereas over about two weeks the binomial model flagged about 15 and over four weeks approximately 18. In all healthy donors, the variance in clone template counts between samples taken roughly 14 days apart rose significantly as total template count increased. The beta-binomial model significantly reduced the number of clones called differentially abundant and the false-positive rate across all healthy-donor time intervals.

During the collection period, no immune events, such as infections, were documented for the healthy donors. To calibrate time-dependent variance in a beta-binomial model of T-cell clone differential abundance, blood repertoires from healthy donors were used as a training cohort. There were roughly 10 healthy donors in the training cohort, of whom 3 were female and 7 were male. On average the donors were about 45 years old, and their ages spanned about 29 to 65 years. Obtained from a commercial supplier, whole blood was collected from each healthy donor at three time points set 2 to 3 weeks apart. Genomic DNA was extracted from unsorted whole blood for immunosequencing. For this clone: The antigen it binds to is not known. Per-nucleotide qualities are absent, and no much larger clonotype sits a single base away.

From the germline V gene (reference sequence), CDR1 is LNHNV and CDR2 is YYDKDF. The germline V end is reduced by 1 base and the J end by 2 bases; junction bases left unmatched: 23. The CDR3 goes from the cysteine to the phenylalanine over 22 residues. CDR3 DNA only is kept here, 66 bases in frame from base 1. The immunoSEQ Assay, which uses bias-controlled multiplex PCR amplification of genomic DNA, was used to profile TCRbeta CDR3 regions. The original methods were these. To quantify the absolute abundance of each unique TCRbeta CDR3 region, the sequences were collapsed and filtered. Two models were used to test differential abundance: a binomial model (Fisher-equivalent) and a beta-binomial model that adds time-dependent variance fitted from healthy donors. Clones with fewer than 5 combined templates were removed, and differential abundance was called for clones with a Benjamini-Hochberg FDR below 0.01. The form v = (b*log(k)+a)^2 was used to model beta-binomial variance as a function of total template count across the two samples. TCRdb holds this immuneACCESS table with in-frame rearrangements only. Some clones are missing; in checked studies, unresolved V genes explain under half, and the rest has no known cause. The V and J calls and clone size were taken over from that table, and D and trimming were inferred from the DNA. The sample profile shows about 83,000 clones; 89% of them were found once. About 3% of the sample lies in the top ten.

The sequence links TRBV15 to TRBJ1-5; TRBD1 aligns with 7 central bases. This sequence was found in a person between 18 and 70 years old in good health. The sample consisted of blood. The CDR3 here reads CATSRGLRNAGGPSVRNQPQHF. Read as DNA, the sequence is TGTGCCACCAGCAGAGGCCTACGTAACGCAGGGGGGCCATCCGTTCGCAATCAGCCCCAGCATTTT.